A single TCR beta chain is shown here with its context. Its specificity is unknown. The sample is drawn from a study of beta chain features in type 1 diabetes. Study-wide results and caveats: Cells carrying high TCR expression could end up over-represented when cDNA is sequenced. There was no resolution here of whether HLA type influences TCRB rearrangement. Insertion counts at VDJ junctions were lower in type 1 diabetes patients, who also showed more deletions there.

V was shortened by 8 bases and J by 8 bases, with 13 bases between the two germline ends. The CDR3 length is 11 residues. CDR1 and CDR2 (germline): GTSNPN, SVGIG (reference sequence). Expressed TCRB transcripts were sequenced after all isolated RNA was converted to cDNA. Read counts averaged approximately 3.5 million for samples of naive, central memory and regulatory T cells. Sequenced by immunoSEQ multiplex PCR; TCRdb stores in-frame clones only, minus some. The data contain around 150,000 clones, 6.5% to 8.5% of them seen just once; the ten biggest clones take up more than 1.1%. This clonotype was obtained from a woman in her twenties or thirties in good health. The chain joins TRBV30 to TRBJ2-4; D may be TRBD1 or TRBD2 (5 bases each). The sample taken for sequencing was central memory CD4+ T cells from blood. The CDR3 nucleotides are TGTGCCGGGACCTATGAGGACATTCAGTACTTC. Amino acids: CAGTYEDIQYF.